The next 22 T cell receptor beta chains were all read from a single sample in a study of T cell responses to AZD1222 COVID-19 vaccine. Sequenced by immunoSEQ multiplex PCR; TCRdb stores in-frame clones only, minus some. The sample consists of 50,000 or so clones, around 89% of them appearing once. Sequences were derived from peripheral blood, sampled 28 days after the second AZD1222 dose. The receptors were sampled from an adult who received the AZD1222 COVID-19 vaccine.

This chain joins TRBV12-5 and TRBJ1-2, with D maybe TRBD1 (5 bases). V was cut by 3 bases and J by 4 bases, with 9 bases left in between. The CDR3 totals 13 residues. Germline-derived CDR1 and CDR2 are LGHNT and FRNRAP. This chain's CDR3 is CASGLGTRYGYTF. DNA of the CDR3: TGTGCTAGTGGTTTAGGGACTCGCTATGGCTACACCTTC.

The V call is TRBV5-4, the J call TRBJ2-5, with D possibly matching TRBD2 (5 bases). The germline V and J ends were trimmed by 5 bases and 0 bases, with 8 bases remaining between them. The CDR3 is made up of 13 amino acids. The germline V gene encodes CDR1 SGHNT and CDR2 YYREEE (reference sequence). The CDR3 nucleotides are TGTGCCAGCAGACCGGGGTACCAAGAGACCCAGTACTTC. Protein product: CASRPGYQETQYF.

This clone was found once. This sequence joins TRBV2 and TRBJ1-5; 7 nucleotides line up with TRBD1. The ends lost 6 bases at V and 6 bases at J; junction bases unmatched: 11. Germline values: CDR1 SNHLY, CDR2 FYNNEI. This CDR3 contains 15 residues. CDR3 residues: CASSPDTGAGQPQHF. CDR3 nucleotide sequence: TGTGCCAGCAGCCCAGATACAGGGGCAGGTCAGCCCCAGCATTTT.

The chain combines TRBV6-5 with TRBJ1-2; 7 bases match TRBD1. The CDR3 length is 13 residues. The V gene's germline CDR1 is MNHEY and CDR2 SVGAGI. J lost 4 bases, V lost 6 bases, and 5 bases had no gene match. CDR3 sequence: CASRQRDSYGYTF. The CDR3 nucleotides read TGTGCCAGCAGACAACGGGACAGCTATGGCTACACCTTC.

The CDR3 bases are TGTGCCAGCAGCTCCCAGATTCAACAGGGGTTGGGCTATGGCTACACCTTC. Translation gives CASSSQIQQGLGYGYTF. The chain uses TRBV5-4 and TRBJ1-2; 7 positions agree with TRBD1. CDR3 length equals 17 residues. The V gene end was trimmed by 3 bases and the J gene end by 4 bases; junction bases not matched to a gene: 15. CDR1 is SGHNT, CDR2 YYREEE, per germline (reference sequence).

The J gene is TRBJ1-1, the V gene TRBV18; 9 bases map to TRBD1. This CDR3 contains 17 residues. V gave up 6 bases and J gave up 4 bases; unmatched junction bases: 15. Looked up from germline, CDR1 is KGHSH and CDR2 is LQKENI. The CDR3 DNA is TGTGCCAGCTCCCTCGTTGGGGGACAGGGATCGGTCACTGAAGCTTTCTTT. Amino acids: CASSLVGGQGSVTEAFF.

CDR3 sequence: CASSPLAGVYNEQFF. CDR3 nucleotides: TGTGCCAGTAGTCCACTAGCGGGAGTTTACAATGAGCAGTTCTTC. V gene TRBV19 combines with J gene TRBJ2-1; TRBD2 matches 11 bases. The germline V gene has CDR1 LNHDA and CDR2 SQIVND (reference sequence). Unmatched junction bases numbered 4, after V lost 5 bases and J lost 4 bases. The CDR3 length is 15 residues.

This clone came up once. The chain combines TRBV2 with TRBJ2-5, with 12 bases identical to TRBD2. The V gene end was trimmed by 8 bases and the J gene end by 6 bases; junction bases not matched to a gene: 13. This CDR3 comprises 16 residues. Germline CDR1 is SNHLY and CDR2 is FYNNEI. The CDR3 bases are TGTGCCAGCCAGGAGGGCCTAGCGGGGGGGCCGAAGACCCAGTACTTC. As protein: CASQEGLAGGPKTQYF.

The chain uses TRBV6-1 and TRBJ2-3, with TRBD2 identical over 10 bases. Germline trimming cut 2 bases from V and 2 bases from J; bases unmatched to any gene: 1. Germline assignment: CDR1 MNHNS and CDR2 SASEGT. The CDR3 is 15 residues long. The CDR3 DNA reads as TGTGCCAGCAGTGAACTAGCGGGGGACACAGATACGCAGTATTTT. As protein: CASSELAGDTDTQYF.

The genes are TRBV28 and TRBJ2-2; no firm D call. This CDR3 has 16 residues. V lost 5 bases and J 2 bases, leaving 15 bases between the germline ends. From germline, CDR1 is MDHEN and CDR2 SYDVKM. The CDR3: CASSAHGGSNTGELFF. CDR3 DNA sequence: TGTGCCAGCAGTGCTCACGGCGGAAGTAACACCGGGGAGCTGTTTTTT.

The rearrangement links TRBV6-4 to TRBJ1-2, with 9 nucleotides matching TRBD1. V shed 0 bases and J 2 bases; nucleotides not matched to a gene: 7. This CDR3 has 17 residues. Germline V CDR1 and CDR2: MRHNA, SNTAGT. CDR3 region: CASSDSYRGLSNYGYTF. The CDR3 region has the DNA TGTGCCAGCAGTGACTCGTACAGGGGGCTTTCCAACTATGGCTACACCTTC.

The rearrangement joins TRBV4-2 to TRBJ1-1; 8 bases are a match to TRBD1. Germline CDR1 reads LGHNA; CDR2 reads YNFKEQ. Unmatched junction bases numbered 2, after V lost 4 bases and J lost 1 base. The CDR3 is made up of 14 amino acids. CDR3 DNA sequence: TGTGCCAGCAGCCCGGGACAGGAGAACACTGAAGCTTTCTTT. This translates into CASSPGQENTEAFF.

V is TRBV7-8 and J is TRBJ2-1; 7 bases line up with TRBD2. Germline V gene data show CDR1 as SGHVS and CDR2 as FQNEAQ. J was trimmed by 3 bases and V by 5 bases; bases with no gene match: 13. The CDR3 contains 17 residues. The CDR3: CASSLRLAGPNYNEQFF. CDR3 nucleotide sequence: TGTGCCAGCAGCCTCAGACTAGCAGGGCCAAACTACAATGAGCAGTTCTTC.

The V gene is TRBV4-2, the J gene TRBJ2-1; 13 bases fit TRBD2. From germline, CDR1 is LGHNA and CDR2 YNFKEQ. The CDR3 covers 17 residues. V was clipped by 4 bases and J by 7 bases; unmatched bases: 10. CDR3 nucleotide sequence: TGTGCCAGCAGCCCAACCTACGGGACTAGCGGGACTAATGAGCAGTTCTTC. Translated, it gives CASSPTYGTSGTNEQFF.

This chain connects TRBV7-6 to TRBJ2-7, with 7 bases lining up with TRBD1. The trim removed 5 bases at V and 1 base at J, leaving 8 bases unmatched. This CDR3 spans 15 amino acids. Germline V gives CDR1 SGHVS, CDR2 FNYEAQ. The CDR3 sequence is CASSTSDRTSYEQYF. The CDR3 nucleotides are TGTGCCAGCAGCACCTCGGACAGGACTTCCTACGAGCAGTACTTC.

This clone occurred a few times. V is TRBV6-2 or TRBV6-3 and J is TRBJ2-7; the match to TRBD1 covers 7 bases. Looked up from germline, CDR1 is MNHEY and CDR2 is SVGEGT. The length of the CDR3 is 16 residues. The junction had 11 bases not matched to a gene; V was cut back by 4 bases and J by 2 bases. This CDR3 is CASSSYPTGTAYEQYF. The CDR3 DNA reads as TGTGCCAGCAGTTCCTACCCCACCGGGACAGCCTACGAGCAGTACTTC.

V gene TRBV18 combines with J gene TRBJ1-5; D remains ambiguous. V was pared by 0 bases and J by 2 bases, with 11 bases between. The CDR3 consists of 16 residues. Germline lookup yields CDR1 KGHSH and CDR2 LQKENI. DNA of the CDR3: TGTGCCAGCTCACCACCGTCGTTTACTGGCAATCAGCCCCAGCATTTT. It translates to CASSPPSFTGNQPQHF. The variable domain in full, with the rest retrieved from reference TRBV18 and TRBJ1-5, is NAGVMQNPRHLVRRRGQEARLRCSPMKGHSHVYWYRQLPEEGLKFMVYLQKENIIDESGMPKERFSAEFPKEGPSILRIQQVVRGDSAAYFCASSPPSFTGNQPQHFGDGTRLSIL.

This sequence joins TRBV7-6 and TRBJ1-2, with 10 bases lining up with TRBD1. CDR3 length: 12 residues. The germline gives CDR1 SGHVS, CDR2 FNYEAQ. J gave up 14 bases and V 5 bases, and 8 bases lay outside the gene matches. The CDR3 region is CASSPWTGGYTF. CDR3 DNA: TGTGCCAGCAGCCCCTGGACAGGGGGATATACCTTC.

The chain combines TRBV11-1 with TRBJ2-5; maybe TRBD2 (5 bases). The CDR3 is 12 residues long. The germline V and J ends were trimmed by 2 bases and 5 bases, with 6 bases remaining between them. Germline lookup yields CDR1 SGHAT and CDR2 FQDESV (reference sequence). The CDR3, as DNA: TGTGCCAGCAGCTTAACGGGGGAGACCCAGTACTTC. It encodes CASSLTGETQYF.

Only a few counts were recorded for this clone. This chain connects TRBV10-3 to TRBJ2-2, with 10 bases aligning to TRBD2. Germline V lookup: CDR1 ENHRY, CDR2 SYGVKD. V was clipped by 4 bases and J by 0 bases; unmatched bases: 5. This CDR3 has 17 residues. The DNA of the CDR3 is TGTGCCATCAGTGGCGGTAGCGGGGGGTCGAACACCGGGGAGCTGTTTTTT. It codes for CAISGGSGGSNTGELFF.

The chain uses TRBV5-8 and TRBJ2-7, with 9 bases that match TRBD2. V shed 9 bases and J 3 bases; nucleotides not matched to a gene: 7. This CDR3 contains 13 residues. Germline V gene sequence: CDR1 SGHTS, CDR2 YDEGEE. The chain's CDR3 is CAIRPTSGYEQYF. In DNA, the CDR3 is TGTGCCATCCGGCCGACTAGCGGCTACGAGCAGTACTTC.

V is TRBV28 and J is TRBJ2-3; 8 nucleotides align to TRBD2. Trimming cost V 3 bases and J 2 bases; bases outside gene matches: 7. The germline V gene has CDR1 MDHEN and CDR2 SYDVKM. This CDR3 comprises 16 residues. The CDR3 coding sequence is TGTGCCAGCAGTTTTACTAAGCGGGAGCCCACAGATACGCAGTATTTT. Encoded protein: CASSFTKREPTDTQYF.